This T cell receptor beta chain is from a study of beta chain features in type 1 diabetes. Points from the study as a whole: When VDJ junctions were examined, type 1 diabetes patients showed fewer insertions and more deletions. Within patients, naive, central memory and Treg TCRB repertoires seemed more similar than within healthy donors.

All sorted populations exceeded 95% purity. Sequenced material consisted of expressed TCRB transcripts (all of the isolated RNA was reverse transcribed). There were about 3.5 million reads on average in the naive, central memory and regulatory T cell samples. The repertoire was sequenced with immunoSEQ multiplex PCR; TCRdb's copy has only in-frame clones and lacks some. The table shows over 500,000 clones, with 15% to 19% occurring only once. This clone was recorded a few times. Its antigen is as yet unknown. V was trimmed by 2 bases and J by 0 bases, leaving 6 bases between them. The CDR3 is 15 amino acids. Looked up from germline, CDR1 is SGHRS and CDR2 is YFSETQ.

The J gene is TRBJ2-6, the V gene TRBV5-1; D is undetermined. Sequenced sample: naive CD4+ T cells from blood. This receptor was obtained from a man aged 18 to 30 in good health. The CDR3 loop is CASSLLDSGANVLTF. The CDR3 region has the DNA TGCGCCAGCAGCTTACTGGACTCTGGGGCCAACGTCCTGACTTTC.